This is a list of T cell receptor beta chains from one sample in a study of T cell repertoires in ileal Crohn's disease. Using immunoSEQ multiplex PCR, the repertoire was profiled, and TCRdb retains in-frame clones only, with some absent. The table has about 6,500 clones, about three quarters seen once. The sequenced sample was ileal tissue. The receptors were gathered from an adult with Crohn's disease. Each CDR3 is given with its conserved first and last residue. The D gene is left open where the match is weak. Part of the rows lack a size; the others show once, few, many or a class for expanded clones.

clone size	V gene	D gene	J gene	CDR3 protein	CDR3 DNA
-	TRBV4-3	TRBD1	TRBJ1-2	CASSQVTDRGYGYTF	TGCGCCAGCAGCCAAGTTACGGACAGGGGATATGGCTACACCTTC
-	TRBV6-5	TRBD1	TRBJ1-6	CASTARQGAVLYF	TGTGCCAGCACCGCGAGACAGGGGGCGGTTTTGTACTTT
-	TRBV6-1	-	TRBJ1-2	CASLGVGAEGYTF	TGTGCCAGCCTAGGCGTAGGGGCTGAGGGCTACACCTTC
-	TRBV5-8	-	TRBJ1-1	CASSLAKIGGSFEAFF	TGTGCCAGCAGCTTGGCCAAAATCGGGGGTTCCTTTGAAGCTTTCTTT
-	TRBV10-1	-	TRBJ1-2	CASSRRENIYGYTF	TGCGCCAGCAGCAGGCGGGAGAATATCTATGGCTACACCTTC
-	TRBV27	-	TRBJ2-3	CASSLSIEASTDTQYF	TGTGCCAGCAGTTTATCCATAGAAGCTAGCACAGATACGCAGTATTTT
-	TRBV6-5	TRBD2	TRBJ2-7	CASKLGEGQLYEQYF	TGTGCCAGCAAACTAGGGGAGGGGCAACTCTACGAGCAGTACTTC
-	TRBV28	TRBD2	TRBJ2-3	CASSLRGSDTQYF	TGTGCCAGCAGTTTGCGGGGGTCAGATACGCAGTATTTT
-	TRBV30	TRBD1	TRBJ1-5	CAWSVNRGNQPQHF	TGTGCCTGGAGTGTAAACAGGGGTAATCAGCCCCAGCATTTT
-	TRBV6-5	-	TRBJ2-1	CASSPDSPHYNEQFF	TGTGCCAGCAGCCCCGACAGTCCACACTACAATGAGCAGTTCTTC
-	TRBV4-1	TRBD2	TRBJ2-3	CASSSPGGAPTDTQYF	TGCGCCAGCAGCTCCCCCGGGGGGGCCCCCACAGATACGCAGTATTTT
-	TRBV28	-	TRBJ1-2	CASSYLGASGYTF	TGTGCCAGCAGTTATTTGGGGGCAAGTGGCTACACCTTC
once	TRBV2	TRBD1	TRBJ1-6	CASSGTGGNSPLHF	TGTGCCAGCAGTGGGACAGGGGGGAATTCACCCCTCCACTTT
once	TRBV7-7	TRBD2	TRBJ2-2	CASSLTGGPDTGELFF	TGTGCCAGCAGCTTAACGGGGGGGCCGGACACCGGGGAGCTGTTTTTT
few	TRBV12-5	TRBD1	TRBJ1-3	CASGGQGFGNTIYF	TGTGCTAGTGGGGGACAGGGGTTTGGAAACACCATATATTTT
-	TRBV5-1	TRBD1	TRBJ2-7	CASSSTTGSYEQYF	TGCGCCAGCAGCTCCACGACAGGGTCCTACGAGCAGTACTTC
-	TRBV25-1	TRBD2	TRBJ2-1	CASSDIGLAGVKQFF	TGTGCCAGCAGTGATATAGGACTAGCGGGGGTAAAGCAGTTCTTC